The clone carrying this T cell receptor (beta chain) was recorded a few times. What it binds is not known. The data originate from a study of T-cell reconstitution after alpha-beta-depleted transplantation in children. Study-wide findings and caveats: Day-60 TCRbeta diversity that was high in some patients was derived from surviving recipient T cells and thymic progenitors. Newly produced T cells mostly accounted for T-cell counts and diversity one year post-transplant.

Trimming shortened V by 0 bases and J by 0 bases, and 15 bases separated the two germline ends. Germline CDR1 and CDR2: MRHNA and SNTAGT. There are 17 residues in the CDR3. A TCRbeta library incorporating unique molecular identifiers was prepared. TCRdb re-derived calls from the PCR reads in MiXCR, one entry per CDR3 protein. The sample contains around 800,000 distinct CDR3 sequences, about 16% of which appear only once. The receptor's source is a male patient between 10 and 17 years old who had a stem cell transplant for acute lymphoblastic leukemia, so the T cells may come from the graft donor. The rearrangement links TRBV6-4 to TRBJ2-7; possible D gene TRBD1, 6 bases. The specimen was PBMCs, mostly from graft donor cells, collected 360 days after TCRalphabeta/CD19-depleted stem cell transplant. CDR3 region: CASSDSAQGRPSYEQYF. DNA for the CDR3: TGTGCCAGCAGTGACTCGGCGCAGGGGAGACCCTCCTACGAGCAGTACTTC.